This TCR beta chain stems from a study of T-cell memory formation after mild COVID-19. The study's findings and limits: A balance of CD4 and CD8 characterized clones contracting day 15 to 85, whereas later expanders leaned CD4+. Pre-infection memory harbored some responding clones, suggesting cross-reactive memory joined.

The CDR3 totals 14 residues. Trimming took 4 bases from V and 3 from J, leaving 13 bases between them. Germline V lookup: CDR1 MNHNY, CDR2 SVGAGI (reference sequence). Of note for this clonotype: The antigen remains undetermined.

Libraries for TCRalpha and TCRbeta carried sample barcodes and unique molecular identifiers via 5'RACE. TCRdb independently ran MiXCR on the 5' RACE reads; one entry per CDR3 protein. The data hold approximately 290,000 distinct CDR3 sequences, with approximately 16% observed a single time. The genes are TRBV6-6 and TRBJ2-7; tentatively, D is TRBD1 (6 bases). The sample consisted of PBMCs or a T cell subset sorted from them (not recorded which). The clonotype comes from a man aged 18 to 30 who had mild COVID-19 (a few samples of this study predate the infection). Cell type and time point are not known. The CDR3 coding sequence is TGTGCCAGCAGTTTCTCGACAGGATACTACGAGCAGTACGTC. Translation: CASSFSTGYYEQYV.